The 16 T cell receptor beta chains given below trace back to one sample, sequenced in a study of cytomegalovirus exposure and HLA in healthy donors. 13 Jbeta primers and 60 Vbeta primers were used for the PCR. Using immunoSEQ multiplex PCR, the repertoire was profiled, and TCRdb retains in-frame clones only, with some absent. The table has 150,000 to 200,000 clones, 84% seen once; the top ten hold approximately 2%. Sequenced sample: PBMCs. The receptors come from a man between 18 and 29 years old in good health and CMV-seronegative.

The V call is TRBV10-3, the J call TRBJ1-5, with a possible D match to TRBD1 (6 bases). This CDR3 is built from 14 residues. The germline V gene encodes CDR1 ENHRY and CDR2 SYGVKD. V lost 10 bases and J 0 bases, leaving 13 bases between the germline ends. CDR3 DNA: TGTGCCAGCACCCAGGGGCATAGCAATCAGCCCCAGCATTTT. As protein: CASTQGHSNQPQHF.

The gene calls are TRBV7-6 and TRBJ1-6, with D maybe TRBD1 (5 bases). The V gene's germline CDR1 is SGHVS and CDR2 FNYEAQ. The CDR3 consists of 13 residues. V was shortened by 5 bases and J by 10 bases, with 12 bases between the two germline ends. CDR3 amino acids: CASSPQAGSPLHF. The CDR3 nucleotides are TGTGCCAGCAGCCCACAGGCAGGCTCACCCCTCCACTTT. The variable domain in full, completed from reference TRBV7-6 and TRBJ1-6, reads GAGVSQSPRYKVTKRGQDVALRCDPISGHVSLYWYRQALGQGPEFLTYFNYEAQQDKSGLPNDRFSAERPEGSISTLTIQRTEQRDSAMYRCASSPQAGSPLHFGNGTRLTVT.

The CDR3 spells CASSPLRLEGETQYF. CDR3 nucleotide sequence: TGTGCCAGCAGCCCCCTTCGATTGGAGGGAGAGACCCAGTACTTC. The chain carries TRBV7-2 and TRBJ2-5; weak D call: TRBD2 (6 bases). With 5 bases removed from V and 4 bases from J, the gap between germline ends came to 17 bases. This CDR3 region has 15 residues. Germline CDR1 SGHTA, CDR2 FQGNSA. Looking up the rest from reference TRBV7-2 and TRBJ2-5 gives the full variable domain: GAGVSQSPSNKVTEKGKDVELRCDPISGHTALYWYRQSLGQGLEFLIYFQGNSAPDKSGLPSDRFSAERTGGSVSTLTIQRTQQEDSAVYLCASSPLRLEGETQYFGPGTRLLVL.

The chain's CDR3 is CASSFHQNGEAFF. The DNA for the CDR3 is TGTGCCAGCAGCTTTCACCAAAACGGTGAAGCTTTCTTT. V and J are TRBV7-3 and TRBJ1-1, with D unresolved. The CDR3 has 13 residues. Trimming removed 3 bases from V and 7 bases from J, with 12 bases in between. Germline V gene lookup returns CDR1 SGHTA and CDR2 FQGTGA.

The rearrangement uses TRBV10-3 and TRBJ2-1; TRBD2 might be the D (5 bases). Germline lookup yields CDR1 ENHRY and CDR2 SYGVKD. The CDR3 runs to 15 residues. V lost 10 bases to trimming and J lost 1 base, with 17 bases between them. This CDR3 reads CATLPGGPSYNEQFF. In DNA, the CDR3 is TGTGCCACCCTCCCTGGCGGGCCTTCCTACAATGAGCAGTTCTTC.

The chain is built from TRBV28 and TRBJ2-1; the D gene is possibly TRBD1 (5 bases). Trimming took off 8 bases at V and 4 bases at J, with 24 bases between the two ends. The CDR3 is made up of 17 amino acids. Germline CDR1 reads MDHEN; CDR2 reads SYDVKM. CDR3 DNA sequence: TGTGCCAGCTCAAGTGGCAGGGAAGGTTTCTCATACAATGAGCAGTTCTTC. This gives the protein CASSSGREGFSYNEQFF.

The rearrangement uses TRBV28 and TRBJ1-1, with D tentatively TRBD1 (5 bases). The germline V gene has CDR1 MDHEN and CDR2 SYDVKM. Trimming removed 2 bases at V and 0 bases at J, with 7 bases between. CDR3 length: 14 residues. CDR3 bases: TGTGCCAGCAGTTTAAACAGGATGAACACTGAAGCTTTCTTT. Amino acids: CASSLNRMNTEAFF.

CDR3 in DNA: TGTGCCAGCAGCACCTTTGCGGCGGATTACTACGAGCAGTACTTC. Its protein product is CASSTFAADYYEQYF. The chain has TRBV7-2 and TRBJ2-7; D unresolved. Germline V gives CDR1 SGHTA, CDR2 FQGNSA. V was shortened by 5 bases and J by 3 bases, with 17 bases between the two germline ends. CDR3 length: 15 amino acids.

This chain connects TRBV19 to TRBJ1-1; D unresolved. The CDR3 contains 14 residues. V was pared by 2 bases and J by 4 bases, with 11 bases between. In germline, CDR1 is LNHDA, CDR2 SQIVND (reference sequence). The chain's CDR3 is CASSIRPRGTEAFF. CDR3 in DNA: TGTGCCAGTAGTATAAGGCCCCGGGGCACTGAAGCTTTCTTT.

The J gene is TRBJ2-5, the V gene TRBV20-1; D ambiguous. CDR1 DFQATT and CDR2 SNEGSKA come from the germline V gene (reference sequence). V was shortened by 3 bases and J by 7 bases, with 9 bases between the two germline ends. The CDR3 sequence is 11 residues long. The CDR3 DNA sequence: TGCAGTGCTAGGACTTGGGTGACCCAGTACTTC. It encodes CSARTWVTQYF.

The chain combines TRBV14 with TRBJ1-2; TRBD1 might be the D (5 bases). V was cut by 1 base and J by 4 bases, with 13 bases left in between. This CDR3 is 15 amino acids long. Germline loops: CDR1 SGHDN, CDR2 FVKESK. CDR3 loop: CASSQVQGSPYGYTF. The CDR3 coding sequence is TGTGCCAGCAGCCAAGTCCAGGGCAGTCCCTATGGCTACACCTTC. The full variable domain, in which reference TRBV14 and TRBJ1-2 provide the parts outside the CDR3, is EAGVTQFPSHSVIEKGQTVTLRCDPISGHDNLYWYRRVMGKEIKFLLHFVKESKQDESGMPNNRFLAERTGGTYSTLKVQPAELEDSGVYFCASSQVQGSPYGYTFGSGTRLTVV.

The rearrangement joins TRBV15 to TRBJ2-3, with D tentatively TRBD1 (5 bases). V was clipped by 1 base and J by 1 base, with 12 bases between them. CDR3 length: 16 amino acids. Germline lookup yields CDR1 LNHNV and CDR2 YYDKDF (reference sequence). DNA for the CDR3: TGTGCCACCAGCAGAGGGGGCGCGCCAGGCACAGATACGCAGTATTTT. Amino acid sequence: CATSRGGAPGTDTQYF.

The V and J genes are TRBV28 and TRBJ1-5; no clear D gene. CDR1 MDHEN and CDR2 SYDVKM come from the germline V gene. CDR3 length: 10 amino acids. CDR3 bases: TGTCAGGCGGGAAATCAGCCCCAGCATTTT. This translates into CQAGNQPQHF.

The V gene is TRBV20-1, the J gene TRBJ2-3, with D unresolved. V was pared by 1 base and J by 6 bases, with 5 bases between. CDR1 and CDR2 from the germline V gene are DFQATT and SNEGSKA (reference sequence). The CDR3 totals 11 residues. In nucleotides, the CDR3 is TGCAGTGCTAGAGGTCCGGATACGCAGTATTTT. This codes for CSARGPDTQYF.

This clone was seen only once. The chain combines TRBV7-3 with TRBJ2-1; no reliable D call. V shed 2 bases and J shed 4 bases, with 6 bases lying between them. The germline CDR1 and CDR2 sequences are SGHTA and FQGTGA. This CDR3 contains 13 residues. The CDR3 DNA sequence: TGTGCCAGCAGCTTACCCCCTTACAATGAGCAGTTCTTC. Protein: CASSLPPYNEQFF.

This chain links TRBV6-5 with TRBJ2-7; the match to TRBD1 covers 9 bases. CDR3 length equals 13 residues. CDR1 and CDR2 (germline): MNHEY, SVGAGI. With V trimmed by 5 bases and J by 5 bases, 4 bases remained unmatched. The CDR3 sequence is CASSDRGYNEQYF. The CDR3 DNA follows: TGTGCCAGCAGTGACAGGGGGTACAACGAGCAGTACTTC.